The following is a TCR beta chain sequence with its context. Its specificity is not known. One end of the junction fails to match germline, which may point to a read error. Unsorted whole blood supplied the RNA, and germline DNA was extracted too. The sample is drawn from a study of tumor-infiltrating lymphocytes in primary liver carcinoma. Study information: Tumors were stage T1-T3 N0M0, about 4 to 11 cm across. Read depth, roughly 3.5 to 7.5 million productive TCRbeta reads, did not differ significantly between tissues. General study points: Less overlap was seen in tumor-adjacent and tumor-blood pairs than in tumor region pairs. Blood had a significantly lower top-250-clone fraction than tumors did (p = 0.039).

With a constant-region primer, TCR beta cDNA was made from approximately 510 ng of total RNA. Libraries of TCR beta came from three nested multiplex PCR rounds with slightly modified ARM-PCR. The first two PCR rounds used TRBV1-TRBV30 primers with a Cbeta primer, approximately 9 cycles each. TCRdb redid the calling of the multiplex PCR reads with MiXCR, one entry per CDR3 protein. The sample shows approximately 340,000 distinct CDR3 sequences, around 60% of them seen only once. The CDR3 runs to 14 residues. The germline V gene encodes CDR1 SGHAT and CDR2 FQNNGV. The V gene is TRBV11-2, the J gene TRBJ1-1, with D perhaps TRBD1 (5 bases). The sample comprised peripheral blood. This clonotype was sampled from a middle-aged man with primary liver carcinoma and hepatitis B virus infection. CDR3 coding DNA: TGTGCCAATAGCTTAGATTCAGGGAACATTGAAGCTTTCTTT. Its protein is CANSLDSGNIEAFF.